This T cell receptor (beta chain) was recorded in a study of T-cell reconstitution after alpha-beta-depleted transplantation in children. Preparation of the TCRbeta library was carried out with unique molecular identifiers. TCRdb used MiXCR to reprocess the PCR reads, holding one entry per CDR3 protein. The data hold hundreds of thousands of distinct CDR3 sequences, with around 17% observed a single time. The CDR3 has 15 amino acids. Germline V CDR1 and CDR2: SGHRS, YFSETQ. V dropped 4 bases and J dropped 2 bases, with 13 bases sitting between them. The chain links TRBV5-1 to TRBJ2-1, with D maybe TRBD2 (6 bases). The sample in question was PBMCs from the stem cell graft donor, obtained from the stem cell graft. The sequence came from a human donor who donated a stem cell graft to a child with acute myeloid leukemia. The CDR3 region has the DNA TGCGCCAGCAGCCCCGCTAGCGCAACCTACAATGAGCAGTTCTTC. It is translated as CASSPASATYNEQFF.